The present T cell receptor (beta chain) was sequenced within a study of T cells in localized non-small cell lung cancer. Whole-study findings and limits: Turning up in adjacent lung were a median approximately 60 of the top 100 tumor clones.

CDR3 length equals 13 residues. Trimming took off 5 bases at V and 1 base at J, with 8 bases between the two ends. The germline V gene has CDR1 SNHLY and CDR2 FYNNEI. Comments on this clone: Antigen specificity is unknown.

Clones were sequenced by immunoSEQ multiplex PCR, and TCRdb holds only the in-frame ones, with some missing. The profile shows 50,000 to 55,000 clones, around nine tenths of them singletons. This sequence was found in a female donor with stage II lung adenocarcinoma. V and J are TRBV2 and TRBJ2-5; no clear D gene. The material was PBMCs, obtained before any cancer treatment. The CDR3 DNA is TGTGCCAGCAGTCAAAACTCCCAAGAGACCCAGTACTTC. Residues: CASSQNSQETQYF.